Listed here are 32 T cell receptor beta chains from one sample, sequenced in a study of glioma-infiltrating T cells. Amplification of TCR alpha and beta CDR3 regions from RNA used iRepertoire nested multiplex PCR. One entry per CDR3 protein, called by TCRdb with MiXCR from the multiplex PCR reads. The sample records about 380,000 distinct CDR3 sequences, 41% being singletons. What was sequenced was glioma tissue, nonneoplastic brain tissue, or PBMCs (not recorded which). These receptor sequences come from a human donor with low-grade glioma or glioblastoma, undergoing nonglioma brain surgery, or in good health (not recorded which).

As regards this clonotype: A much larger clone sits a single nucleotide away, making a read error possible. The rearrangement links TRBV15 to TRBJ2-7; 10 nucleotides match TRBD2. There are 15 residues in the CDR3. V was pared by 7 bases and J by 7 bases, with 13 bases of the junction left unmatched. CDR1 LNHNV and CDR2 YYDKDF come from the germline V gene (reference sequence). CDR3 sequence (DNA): TGTGCCACCAAACCTAGCGGGAGAAAGTACAATGAGCAGTACTTC. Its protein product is CATKPSGRKYNEQYF.

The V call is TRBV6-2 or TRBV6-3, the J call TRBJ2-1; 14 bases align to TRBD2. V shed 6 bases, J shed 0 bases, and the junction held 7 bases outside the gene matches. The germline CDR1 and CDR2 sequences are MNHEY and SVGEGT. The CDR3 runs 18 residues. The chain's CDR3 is CASSLPGTSGSSYNEQFF. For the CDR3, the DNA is TGTGCCAGCAGCCTCCCGGGGACTAGCGGGAGCTCCTACAATGAGCAGTTCTTC.

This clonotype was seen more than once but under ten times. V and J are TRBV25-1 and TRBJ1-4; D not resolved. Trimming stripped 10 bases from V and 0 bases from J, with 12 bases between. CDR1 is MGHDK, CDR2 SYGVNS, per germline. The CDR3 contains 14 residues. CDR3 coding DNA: TGTGCCACCTCTCTCTCTGCAACTAATGAAAAACTGTTTTTT. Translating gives CATSLSATNEKLFF.

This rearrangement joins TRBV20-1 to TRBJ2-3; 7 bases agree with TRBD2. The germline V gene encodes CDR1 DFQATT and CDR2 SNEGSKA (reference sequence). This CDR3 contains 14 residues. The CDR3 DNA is TGCAGCGTTGTTAAAGGGAGGGCCATAGATACGCAGTATTTT. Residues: CSVVKGRAIDTQYF.

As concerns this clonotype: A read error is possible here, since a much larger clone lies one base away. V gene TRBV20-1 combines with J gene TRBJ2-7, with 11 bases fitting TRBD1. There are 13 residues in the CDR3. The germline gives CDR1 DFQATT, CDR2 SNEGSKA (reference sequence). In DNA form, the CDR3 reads TGCAGTGCTTCCCGGACAGGGGGCTACAAGCAGTACTTC. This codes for CSASRTGGYKQYF.

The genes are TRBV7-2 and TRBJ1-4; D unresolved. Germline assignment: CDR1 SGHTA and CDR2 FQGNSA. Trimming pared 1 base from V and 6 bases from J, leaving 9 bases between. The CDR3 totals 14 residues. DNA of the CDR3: TGTGCCAGCAGCTTAGGGCCAGTGGATGAAAAACTGTTTTTT. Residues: CASSLGPVDEKLFF.

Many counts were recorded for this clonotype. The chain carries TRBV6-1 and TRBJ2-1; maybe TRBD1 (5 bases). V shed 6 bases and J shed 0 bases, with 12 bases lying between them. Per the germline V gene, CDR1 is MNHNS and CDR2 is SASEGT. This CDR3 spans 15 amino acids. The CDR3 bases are TGTGCCAGCAGCAGACAGTGGAGCTCCTACAATGAGCAGTTCTTC. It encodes CASSRQWSSYNEQFF.

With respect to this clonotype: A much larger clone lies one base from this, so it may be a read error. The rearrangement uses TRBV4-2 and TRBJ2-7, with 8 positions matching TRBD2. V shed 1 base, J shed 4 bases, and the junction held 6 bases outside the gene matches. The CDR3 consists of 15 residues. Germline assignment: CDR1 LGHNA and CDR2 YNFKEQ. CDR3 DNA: TGTGCCAGCAGCCAAGTGACGGGAGGGCCGTACGAGCAGTACTTC. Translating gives CASSQVTGGPYEQYF.

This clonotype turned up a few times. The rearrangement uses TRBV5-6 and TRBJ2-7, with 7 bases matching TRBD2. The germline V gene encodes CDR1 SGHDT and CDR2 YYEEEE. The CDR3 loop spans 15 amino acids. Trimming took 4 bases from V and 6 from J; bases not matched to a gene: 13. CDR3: CASSNGWLAAFEQYF. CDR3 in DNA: TGTGCCAGCAGCAATGGATGGCTAGCGGCTTTCGAGCAGTACTTC.

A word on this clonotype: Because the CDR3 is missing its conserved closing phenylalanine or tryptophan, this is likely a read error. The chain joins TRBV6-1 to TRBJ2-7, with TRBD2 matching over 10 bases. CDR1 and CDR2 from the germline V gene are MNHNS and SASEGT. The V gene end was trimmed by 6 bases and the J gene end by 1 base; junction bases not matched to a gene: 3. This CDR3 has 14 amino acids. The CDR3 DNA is TGTGCCAGCAGACCGGGACTAGCGTCCTACGAGCAGTACTCC. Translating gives CASRPGLASYEQYS.

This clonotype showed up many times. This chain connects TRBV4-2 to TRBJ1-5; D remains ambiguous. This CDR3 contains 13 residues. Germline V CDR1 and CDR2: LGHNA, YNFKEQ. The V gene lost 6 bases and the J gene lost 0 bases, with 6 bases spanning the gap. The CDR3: CASSQYSNQPQHF. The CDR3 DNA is TGTGCCAGCAGTCAGTATAGCAATCAGCCCCAGCATTTT.

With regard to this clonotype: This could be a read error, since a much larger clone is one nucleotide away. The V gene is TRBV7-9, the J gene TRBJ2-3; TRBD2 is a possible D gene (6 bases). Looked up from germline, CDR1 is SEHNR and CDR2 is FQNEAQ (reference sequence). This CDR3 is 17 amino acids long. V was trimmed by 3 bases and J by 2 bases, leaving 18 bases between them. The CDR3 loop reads CASSFITSRGDTDTQYF. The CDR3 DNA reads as TGTGCCAGCAGCTTCATAACTAGCAGAGGAGACACAGATACGCAGTATTTT.

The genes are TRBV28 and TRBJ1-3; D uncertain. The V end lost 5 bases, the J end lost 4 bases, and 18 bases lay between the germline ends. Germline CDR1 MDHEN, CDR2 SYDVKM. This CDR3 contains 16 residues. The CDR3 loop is CASSPKTRGAGNTIYF. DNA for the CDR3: TGTGCCAGCAGTCCTAAGACCCGGGGAGCCGGAAACACCATATATTTT.

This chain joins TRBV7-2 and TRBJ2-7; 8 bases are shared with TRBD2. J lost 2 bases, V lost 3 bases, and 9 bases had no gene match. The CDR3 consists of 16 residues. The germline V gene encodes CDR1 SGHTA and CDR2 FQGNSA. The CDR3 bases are TGTGCCAGCAGCTTCCCCCCAGCGGGAGACCCCTACGAGCAGTACTTC. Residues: CASSFPPAGDPYEQYF.

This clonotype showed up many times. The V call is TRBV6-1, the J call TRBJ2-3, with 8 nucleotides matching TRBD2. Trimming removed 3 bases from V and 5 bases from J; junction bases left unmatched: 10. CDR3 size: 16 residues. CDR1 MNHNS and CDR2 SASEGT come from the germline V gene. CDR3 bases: TGTGCCAGCAGTGAGGGGGCGGGAGGTGGGATAGATACGCAGTATTTT. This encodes CASSEGAGGGIDTQYF.

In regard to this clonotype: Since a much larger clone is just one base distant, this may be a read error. This chain's CDR3 is CASSLPYRTANTEAFF. The CDR3 bases are TGTGCCAGCAGTCTACCATACAGGACAGCTAACACTGAAGCTTTCTTT. The gene calls are TRBV27 and TRBJ1-1; perhaps TRBD1 as D (6 bases). The germline CDR1 and CDR2 sequences are MNHEY and SMNVEV (reference sequence). The CDR3 length is 16 residues. Trimming cost V 5 bases and J 2 bases, with 18 bases left between them.

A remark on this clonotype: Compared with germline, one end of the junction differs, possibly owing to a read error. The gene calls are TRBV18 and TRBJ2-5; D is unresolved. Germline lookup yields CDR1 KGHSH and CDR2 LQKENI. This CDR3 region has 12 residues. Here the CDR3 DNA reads TGTGCCAGCTCACTCCGCCAAGAGACCGAGTACTTC. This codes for CASSLRQETEYF. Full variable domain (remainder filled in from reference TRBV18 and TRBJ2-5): NAGVMQNPRHLVRRRGQEARLRCSPMKGHSHVYWYRQLPEEGLKFMVYLQKENIIDESGMPKERFSAEFPKEGPSILRIQQVVRGDSAAYFCASSLRQETEYFGPGTRLLVL.

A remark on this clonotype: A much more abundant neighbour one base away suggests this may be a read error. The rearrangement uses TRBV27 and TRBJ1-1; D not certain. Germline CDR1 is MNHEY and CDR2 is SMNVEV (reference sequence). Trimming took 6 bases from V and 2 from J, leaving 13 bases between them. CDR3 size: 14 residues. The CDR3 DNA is TGTGCCAGCAGATCTTACACGTATAACACTGAAGCTTTCTTT. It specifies CASRSYTYNTEAFF.

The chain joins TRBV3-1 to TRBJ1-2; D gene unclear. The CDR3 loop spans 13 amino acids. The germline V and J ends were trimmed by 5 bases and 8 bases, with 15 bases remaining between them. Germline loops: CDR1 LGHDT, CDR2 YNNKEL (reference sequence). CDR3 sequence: CASSTRSELGYTF. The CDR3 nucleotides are TGTGCCAGCAGCACTAGATCGGAGCTGGGCTACACCTTC.

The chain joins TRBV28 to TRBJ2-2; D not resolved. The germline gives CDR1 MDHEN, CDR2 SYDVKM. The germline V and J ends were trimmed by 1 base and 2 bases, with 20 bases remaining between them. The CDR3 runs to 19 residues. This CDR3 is CASSLFPGNLQRNTGELFF. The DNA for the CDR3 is TGTGCCAGCAGTTTATTTCCAGGCAACCTCCAACGAAACACCGGGGAGCTGTTTTTT.

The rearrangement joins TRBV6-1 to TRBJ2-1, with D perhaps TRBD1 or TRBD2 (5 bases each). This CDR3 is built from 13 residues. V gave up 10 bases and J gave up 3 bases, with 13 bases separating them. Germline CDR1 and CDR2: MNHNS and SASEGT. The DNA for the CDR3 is TGTGCCATGCAAAGGGACCTCTACAATGAGCAGTTCTTC. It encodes CAMQRDLYNEQFF.

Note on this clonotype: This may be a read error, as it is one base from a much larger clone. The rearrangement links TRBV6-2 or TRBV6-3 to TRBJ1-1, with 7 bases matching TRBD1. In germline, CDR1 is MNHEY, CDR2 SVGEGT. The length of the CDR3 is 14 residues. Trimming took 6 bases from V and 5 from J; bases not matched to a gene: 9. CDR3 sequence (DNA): TGTGCCAGCAGAGGGGCAGGGGGGTGGACTGAAGCTTTCTTT. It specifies CASRGAGGWTEAFF.

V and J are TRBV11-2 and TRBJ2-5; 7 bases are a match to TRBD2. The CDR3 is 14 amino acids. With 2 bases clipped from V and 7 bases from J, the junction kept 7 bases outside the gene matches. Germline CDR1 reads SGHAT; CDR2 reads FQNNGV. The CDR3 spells CASSLLADLGTQYF. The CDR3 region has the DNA TGTGCCAGCAGCTTACTAGCGGACTTGGGGACCCAGTACTTC. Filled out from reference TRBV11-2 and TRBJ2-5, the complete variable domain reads EAGVAQSPRYKIIEKRQSVAFWCNPISGHATLYWYQQILGQGPKLLIQFQNNGVVDDSQLPKDRFSAERLKGVDSTLKIQPAKLEDSAVYLCASSLLADLGTQYFGPGTRLLVL.

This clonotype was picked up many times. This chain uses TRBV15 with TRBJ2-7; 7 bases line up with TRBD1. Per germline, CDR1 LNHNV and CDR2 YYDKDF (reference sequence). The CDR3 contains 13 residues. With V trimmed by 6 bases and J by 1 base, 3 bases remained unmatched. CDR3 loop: CATRMTGSYEQYF. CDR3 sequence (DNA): TGTGCCACCAGGATGACAGGGTCCTACGAGCAGTACTTC.

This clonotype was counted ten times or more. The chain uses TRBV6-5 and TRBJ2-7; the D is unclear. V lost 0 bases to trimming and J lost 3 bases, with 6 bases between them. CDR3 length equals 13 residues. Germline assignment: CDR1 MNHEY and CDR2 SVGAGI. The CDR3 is CASSYSTSYEQYF. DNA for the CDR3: TGTGCCAGCAGTTACTCGACCAGCTACGAGCAGTACTTC.

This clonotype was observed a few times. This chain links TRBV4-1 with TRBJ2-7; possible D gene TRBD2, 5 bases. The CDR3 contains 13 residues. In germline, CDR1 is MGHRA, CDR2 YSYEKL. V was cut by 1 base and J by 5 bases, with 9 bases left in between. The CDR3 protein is CASSQVLRDEQYF. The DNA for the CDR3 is TGCGCCAGCAGCCAAGTCCTGAGGGACGAGCAGTACTTC.

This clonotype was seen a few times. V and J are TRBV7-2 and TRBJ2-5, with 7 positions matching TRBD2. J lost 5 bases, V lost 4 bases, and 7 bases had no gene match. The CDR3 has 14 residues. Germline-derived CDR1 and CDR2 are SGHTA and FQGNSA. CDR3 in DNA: TGTGCCAGCAGCTACCAGGGAGGGAGCGAGACCCAGTACTTC. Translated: CASSYQGGSETQYF.

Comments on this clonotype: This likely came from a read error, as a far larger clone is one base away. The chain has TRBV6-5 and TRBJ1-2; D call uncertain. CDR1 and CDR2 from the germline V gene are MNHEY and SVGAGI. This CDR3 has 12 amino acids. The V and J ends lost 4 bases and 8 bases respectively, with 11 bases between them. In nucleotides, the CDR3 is TGTGCCAGCAGTTGCTCGGGGTACGGCTACACCTTC. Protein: CASSCSGYGYTF.

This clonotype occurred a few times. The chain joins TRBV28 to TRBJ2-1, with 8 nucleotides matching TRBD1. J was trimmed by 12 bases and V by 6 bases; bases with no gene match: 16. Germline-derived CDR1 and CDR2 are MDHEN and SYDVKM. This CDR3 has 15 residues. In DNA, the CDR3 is TGTGCCAGCAGACCCCCGGGACAGGCTTGGAGGATGCAGTTCTTC. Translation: CASRPPGQAWRMQFF.

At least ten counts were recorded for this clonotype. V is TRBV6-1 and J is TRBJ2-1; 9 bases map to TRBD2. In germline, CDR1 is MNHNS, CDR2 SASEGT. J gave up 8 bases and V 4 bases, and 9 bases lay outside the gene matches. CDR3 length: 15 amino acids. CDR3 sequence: CASSVHSGGGDEQFF. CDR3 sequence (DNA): TGTGCCAGCAGTGTTCATAGCGGGGGCGGGGATGAGCAGTTCTTC.

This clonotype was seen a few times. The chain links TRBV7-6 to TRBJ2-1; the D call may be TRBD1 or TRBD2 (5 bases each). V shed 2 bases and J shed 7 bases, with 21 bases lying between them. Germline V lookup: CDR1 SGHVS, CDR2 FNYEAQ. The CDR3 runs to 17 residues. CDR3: CASSLNGAPSGANEQFF. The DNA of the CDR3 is TGTGCCAGCAGCTTAAACGGGGCACCTTCGGGTGCTAATGAGCAGTTCTTC.

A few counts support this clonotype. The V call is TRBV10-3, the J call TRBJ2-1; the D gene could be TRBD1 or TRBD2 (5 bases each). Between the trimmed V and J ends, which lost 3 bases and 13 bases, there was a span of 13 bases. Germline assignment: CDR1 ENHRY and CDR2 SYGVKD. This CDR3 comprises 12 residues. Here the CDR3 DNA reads TGTGCCATCAGTGAAATTAGGGACGGTCAGTTCTTC. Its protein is CAISEIRDGQFF.